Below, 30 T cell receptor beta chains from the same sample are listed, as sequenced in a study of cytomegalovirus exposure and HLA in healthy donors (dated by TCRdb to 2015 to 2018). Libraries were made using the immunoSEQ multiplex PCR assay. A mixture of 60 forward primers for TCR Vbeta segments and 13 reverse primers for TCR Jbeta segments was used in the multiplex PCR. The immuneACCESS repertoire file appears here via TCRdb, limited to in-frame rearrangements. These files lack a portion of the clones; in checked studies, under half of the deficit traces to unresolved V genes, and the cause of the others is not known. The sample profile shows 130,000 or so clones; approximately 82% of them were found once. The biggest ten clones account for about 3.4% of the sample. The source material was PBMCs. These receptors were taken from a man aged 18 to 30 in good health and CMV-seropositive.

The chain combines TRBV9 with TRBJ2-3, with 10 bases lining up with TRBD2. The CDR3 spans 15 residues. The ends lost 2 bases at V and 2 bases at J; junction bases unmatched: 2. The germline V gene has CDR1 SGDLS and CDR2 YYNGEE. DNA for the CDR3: TGTGCCAGCAGCGTTGGACTAGCGGTCACAGATACGCAGTATTTT. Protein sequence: CASSVGLAVTDTQYF.

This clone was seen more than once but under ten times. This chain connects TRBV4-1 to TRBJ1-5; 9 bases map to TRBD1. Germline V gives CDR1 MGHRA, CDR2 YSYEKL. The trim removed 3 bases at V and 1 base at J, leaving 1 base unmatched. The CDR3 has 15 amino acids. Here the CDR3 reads CASSQGTGSNQPQHF. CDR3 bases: TGCGCCAGCAGCCAGGGGACAGGGAGCAATCAGCCCCAGCATTTT.

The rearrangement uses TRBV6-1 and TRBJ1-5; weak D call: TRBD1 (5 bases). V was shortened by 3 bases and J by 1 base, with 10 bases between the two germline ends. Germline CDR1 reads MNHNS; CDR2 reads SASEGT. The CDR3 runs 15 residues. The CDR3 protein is CASSEVPGSNQPQHF. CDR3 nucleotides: TGTGCCAGCAGTGAGGTTCCAGGGAGCAATCAGCCCCAGCATTTT.

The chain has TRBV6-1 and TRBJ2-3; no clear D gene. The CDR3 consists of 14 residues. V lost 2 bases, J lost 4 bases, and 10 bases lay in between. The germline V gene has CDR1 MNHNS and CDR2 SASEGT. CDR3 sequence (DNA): TGTGCCAGCAGTGAAACCCTAGTGTCAGATACGCAGTATTTT. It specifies CASSETLVSDTQYF.

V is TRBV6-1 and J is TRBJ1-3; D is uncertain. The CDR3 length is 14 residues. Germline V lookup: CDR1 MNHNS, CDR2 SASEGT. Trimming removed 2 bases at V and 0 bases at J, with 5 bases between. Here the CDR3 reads CASSERSSGNTIYF. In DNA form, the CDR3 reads TGTGCCAGCAGTGAACGTAGCTCTGGAAACACCATATATTTT.

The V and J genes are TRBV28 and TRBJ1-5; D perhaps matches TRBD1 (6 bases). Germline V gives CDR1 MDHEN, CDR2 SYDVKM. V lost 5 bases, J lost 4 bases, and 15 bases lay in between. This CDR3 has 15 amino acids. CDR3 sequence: CASSPRGQINQPQHF. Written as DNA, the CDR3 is TGTGCCAGCAGTCCCCGGGGACAAATTAATCAGCCCCAGCATTTT.

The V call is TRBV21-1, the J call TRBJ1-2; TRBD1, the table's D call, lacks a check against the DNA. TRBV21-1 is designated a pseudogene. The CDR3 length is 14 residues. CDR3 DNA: TGTGCCAGCACCCCCGTGGCAGGGGACTATGGCTACACCTTC. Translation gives CASTPVAGDYGYTF.

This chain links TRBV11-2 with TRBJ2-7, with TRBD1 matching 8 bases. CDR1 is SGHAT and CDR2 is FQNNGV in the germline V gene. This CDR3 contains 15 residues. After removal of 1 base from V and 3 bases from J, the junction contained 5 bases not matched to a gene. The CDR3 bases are TGTGCCAGCAGCTTAGCCGACAGGGGACTCTACGAGCAGTACTTC. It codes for CASSLADRGLYEQYF.

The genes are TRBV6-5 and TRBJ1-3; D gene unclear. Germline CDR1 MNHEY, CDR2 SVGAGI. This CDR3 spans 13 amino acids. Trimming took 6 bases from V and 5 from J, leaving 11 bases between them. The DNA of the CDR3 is TGTGCCAGCAGGCCCGGTCTCAGAAACACCATATATTTT. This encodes CASRPGLRNTIYF.

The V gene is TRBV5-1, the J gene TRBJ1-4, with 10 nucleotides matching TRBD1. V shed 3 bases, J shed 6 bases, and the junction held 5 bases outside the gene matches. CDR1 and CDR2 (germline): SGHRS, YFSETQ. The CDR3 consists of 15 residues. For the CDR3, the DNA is TGCGCCAGCAGCTCCCCCGGGACAGGGGATGAAAAACTGTTTTTT. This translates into CASSSPGTGDEKLFF.

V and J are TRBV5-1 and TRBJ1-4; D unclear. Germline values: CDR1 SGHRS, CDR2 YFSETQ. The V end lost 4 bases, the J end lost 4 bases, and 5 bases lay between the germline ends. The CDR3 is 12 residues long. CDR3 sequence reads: CASSPNNEKLFF. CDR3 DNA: TGCGCCAGCAGCCCAAATAATGAAAAACTGTTTTTT.

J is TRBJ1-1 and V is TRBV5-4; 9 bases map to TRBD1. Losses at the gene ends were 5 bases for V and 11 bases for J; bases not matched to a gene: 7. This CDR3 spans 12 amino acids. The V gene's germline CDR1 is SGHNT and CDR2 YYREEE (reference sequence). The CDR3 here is CASSLTGGQAFF. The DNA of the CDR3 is TGTGCCAGCAGTCTTACAGGGGGCCAGGCTTTCTTT. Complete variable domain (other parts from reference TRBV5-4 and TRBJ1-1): ETGVTQSPTHLIKTRGQQVTLRCSSQSGHNTVSWYQQALGQGPQFIFQYYREEENGRGNFPPRFSGLQFPNYSSELNVNALELDDSALYLCASSLTGGQAFFGQGTRLTVV.

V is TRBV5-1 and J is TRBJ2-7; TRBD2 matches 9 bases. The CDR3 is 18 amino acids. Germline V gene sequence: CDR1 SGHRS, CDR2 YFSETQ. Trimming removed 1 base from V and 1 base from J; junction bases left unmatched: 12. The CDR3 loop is CASSLKTSGPSGSYEQYF. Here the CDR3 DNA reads TGCGCCAGCAGCTTGAAGACTAGCGGCCCATCGGGATCCTACGAGCAGTACTTC. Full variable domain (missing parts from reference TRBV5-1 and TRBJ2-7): KAGVTQTPRYLIKTRGQQVTLSCSPISGHRSVSWYQQTPGQGLQFLFEYFSETQRNKGNFPGRFSGRQFSNSRSEMNVSTLELGDSALYLCASSLKTSGPSGSYEQYFGPGTRLTVT.

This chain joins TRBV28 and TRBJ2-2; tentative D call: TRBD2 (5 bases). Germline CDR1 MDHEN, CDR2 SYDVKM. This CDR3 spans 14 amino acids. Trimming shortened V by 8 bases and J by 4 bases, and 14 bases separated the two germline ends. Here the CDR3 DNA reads TGTGCCAGCTCGGGGTACAGCGGCACCGGGGAGCTGTTTTTT. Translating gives CASSGYSGTGELFF.

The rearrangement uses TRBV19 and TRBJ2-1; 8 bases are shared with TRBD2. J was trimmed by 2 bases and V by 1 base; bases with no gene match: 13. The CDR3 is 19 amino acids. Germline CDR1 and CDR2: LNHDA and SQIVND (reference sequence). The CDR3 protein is CASSIGGDRIAGTYNEQFF. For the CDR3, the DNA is TGTGCCAGTAGTATAGGGGGGGATCGAATAGCGGGAACCTACAATGAGCAGTTCTTC.

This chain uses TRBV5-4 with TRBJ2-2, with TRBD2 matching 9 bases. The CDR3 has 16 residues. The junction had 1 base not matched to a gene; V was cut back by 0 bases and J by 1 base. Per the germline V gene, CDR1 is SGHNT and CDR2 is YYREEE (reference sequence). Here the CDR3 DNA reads TGTGCCAGCAGCTTGGGACTAGCGGTGAACACCGGGGAGCTGTTTTTT. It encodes CASSLGLAVNTGELFF.

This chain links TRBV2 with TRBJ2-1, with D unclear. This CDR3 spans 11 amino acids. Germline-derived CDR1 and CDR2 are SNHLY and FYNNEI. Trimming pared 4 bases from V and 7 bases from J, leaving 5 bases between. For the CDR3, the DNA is TGTGCCAGCAGTGCTGTTAATGAGCAGTTCTTC. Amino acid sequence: CASSAVNEQFF. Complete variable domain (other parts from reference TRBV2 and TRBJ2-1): EPEVTQTPSHQVTQMGQEVILRCVPISNHLYFYWYRQILGQKVEFLVSFYNNEISEKSEIFDDQFSVERPDGSNFTLKIRSTKLEDSAMYFCASSAVNEQFFGPGTRLTVL.

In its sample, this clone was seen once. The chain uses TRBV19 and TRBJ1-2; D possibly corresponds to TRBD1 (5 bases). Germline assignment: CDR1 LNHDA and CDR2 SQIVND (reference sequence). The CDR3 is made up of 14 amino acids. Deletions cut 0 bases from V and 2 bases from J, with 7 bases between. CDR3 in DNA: TGTGCCAGTAGTATAGATCGGGGGAACTATGGCTACACCTTC. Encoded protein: CASSIDRGNYGYTF.

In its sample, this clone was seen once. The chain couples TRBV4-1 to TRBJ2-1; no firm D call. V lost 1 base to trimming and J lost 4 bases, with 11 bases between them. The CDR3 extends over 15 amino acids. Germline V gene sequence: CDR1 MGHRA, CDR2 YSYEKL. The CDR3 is CASSQVPGKYNEQFF. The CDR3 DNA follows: TGCGCCAGCAGCCAAGTCCCCGGTAAATACAATGAGCAGTTCTTC.

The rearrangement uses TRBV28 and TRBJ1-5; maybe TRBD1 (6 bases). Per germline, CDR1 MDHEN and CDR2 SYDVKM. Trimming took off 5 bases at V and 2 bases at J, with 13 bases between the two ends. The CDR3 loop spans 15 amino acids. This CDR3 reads CASSPRRQGNQPQHF. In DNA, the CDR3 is TGTGCCAGCAGTCCTCGCCGACAGGGCAATCAGCCCCAGCATTTT.

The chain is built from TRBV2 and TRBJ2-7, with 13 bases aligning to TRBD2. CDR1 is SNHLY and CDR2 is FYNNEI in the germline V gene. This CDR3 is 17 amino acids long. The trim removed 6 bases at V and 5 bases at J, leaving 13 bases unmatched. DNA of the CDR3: TGTGCCAGCAGCTGGACTAGCGGGAGTGCGCGGGGGCACGAGCAGTACTTC. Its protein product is CASSWTSGSARGHEQYF.

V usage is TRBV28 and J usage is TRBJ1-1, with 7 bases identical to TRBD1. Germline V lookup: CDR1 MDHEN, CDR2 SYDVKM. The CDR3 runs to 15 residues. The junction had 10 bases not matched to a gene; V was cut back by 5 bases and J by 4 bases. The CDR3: CASSLQGRGGTEAFF. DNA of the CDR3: TGTGCCAGCAGTCTACAGGGGCGGGGGGGCACTGAAGCTTTCTTT.

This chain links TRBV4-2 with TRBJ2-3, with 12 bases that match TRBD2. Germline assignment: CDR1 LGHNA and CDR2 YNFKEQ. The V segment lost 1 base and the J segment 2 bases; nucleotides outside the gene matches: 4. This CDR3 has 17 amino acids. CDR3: CASSQVTSGSVTDTQYF. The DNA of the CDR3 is TGTGCCAGCAGCCAAGTGACTAGCGGGAGTGTCACAGATACGCAGTATTTT.

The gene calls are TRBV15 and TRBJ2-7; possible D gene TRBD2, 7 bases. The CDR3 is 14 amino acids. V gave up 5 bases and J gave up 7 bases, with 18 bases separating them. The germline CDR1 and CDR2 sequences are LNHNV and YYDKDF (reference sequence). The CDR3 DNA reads TGTGCCACCAGCCTTAGTGGGGGCGGGGGAGAGCAGTACTTC. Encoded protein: CATSLSGGGGEQYF.

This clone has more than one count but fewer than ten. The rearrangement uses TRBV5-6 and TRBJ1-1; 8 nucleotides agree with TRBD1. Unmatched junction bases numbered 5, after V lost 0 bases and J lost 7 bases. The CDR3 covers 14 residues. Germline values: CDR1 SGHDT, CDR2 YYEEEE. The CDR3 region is CASSLVAGGGEAFF. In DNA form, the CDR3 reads TGTGCCAGCAGCTTGGTGGCAGGGGGCGGTGAAGCTTTCTTT.

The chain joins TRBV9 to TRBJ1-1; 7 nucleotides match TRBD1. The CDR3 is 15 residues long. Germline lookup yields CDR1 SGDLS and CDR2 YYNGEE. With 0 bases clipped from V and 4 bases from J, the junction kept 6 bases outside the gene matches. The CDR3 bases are TGTGCCAGCAGCGTAGTGGCAGGGGGAACCACTGAAGCTTTCTTT. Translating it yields CASSVVAGGTTEAFF.

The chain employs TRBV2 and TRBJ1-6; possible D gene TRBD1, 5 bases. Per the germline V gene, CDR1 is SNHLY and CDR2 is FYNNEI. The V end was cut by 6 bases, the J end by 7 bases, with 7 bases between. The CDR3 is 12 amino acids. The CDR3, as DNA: TGTGCCAGCAGAGACAGCAATTCACCCCTCCACTTT. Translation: CASRDSNSPLHF.

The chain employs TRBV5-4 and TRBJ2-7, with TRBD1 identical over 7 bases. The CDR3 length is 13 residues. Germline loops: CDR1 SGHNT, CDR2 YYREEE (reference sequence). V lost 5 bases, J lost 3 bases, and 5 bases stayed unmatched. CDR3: CASSRQGRYEQYF. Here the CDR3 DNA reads TGTGCCAGCAGTCGACAGGGTCGCTACGAGCAGTACTTC.

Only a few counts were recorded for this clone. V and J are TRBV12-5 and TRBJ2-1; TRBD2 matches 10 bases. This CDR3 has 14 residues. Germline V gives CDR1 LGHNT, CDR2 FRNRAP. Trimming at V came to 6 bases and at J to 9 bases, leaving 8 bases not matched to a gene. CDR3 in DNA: TGTGCTAGTGGGCCCCTAGCGGGAGTGGGTGAGCAGTTCTTC. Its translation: CASGPLAGVGEQFF.

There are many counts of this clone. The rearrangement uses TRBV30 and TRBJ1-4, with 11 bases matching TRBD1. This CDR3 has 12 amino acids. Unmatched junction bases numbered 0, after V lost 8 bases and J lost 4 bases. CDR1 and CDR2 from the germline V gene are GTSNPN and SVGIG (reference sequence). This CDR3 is CAGTGGNEKLFF. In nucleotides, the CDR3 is TGTGCCGGGACAGGGGGTAATGAAAAACTGTTTTTT.